What follows are 32 T cell receptor beta chains derived from one specimen sequenced in a study of CD8 T cells in Susac syndrome. Random hexamers were used to reverse transcribe the RNA input (about 0.5 to 1 ug). TCRdb ran MiXCR on the immunoSEQ multiplex PCR reads and lists one entry per CDR3 protein. In the table there are more than 95,000 distinct CDR3 sequences, about 92% of which are singletons. The sample comprised CD8+ T cells from PBMCs. These TCRs come from a human donor with multiple sclerosis.

This chain uses TRBV5-4 with TRBJ2-5, with D perhaps matching TRBD2 (5 bases). CDR1 is SGHNT, CDR2 YYREEE, per germline (reference sequence). Between the trimmed V and J ends, which lost 3 bases and 5 bases, there was a span of 14 bases. This CDR3 has 14 residues. The CDR3 sequence: CASSSDWERETQYF. The CDR3 DNA sequence: TGTGCCAGCAGCTCGGACTGGGAGCGGGAGACCCAGTACTTC.

The chain couples TRBV7-9 to TRBJ2-7; D is unresolved. Trimming cost V 1 base and J 6 bases, with 10 bases left between them. CDR1 and CDR2 (germline): SEHNR, FQNEAQ (reference sequence). CDR3 length: 13 residues. The DNA of the CDR3 is TGTGCCAGCAGCTTAGGGATAGGATTCGAGCAGTACTTC. This translates into CASSLGIGFEQYF.

The rearrangement joins TRBV7-2 to TRBJ2-7, with a weak D call TRBD1 (5 bases). From germline, CDR1 is SGHTA and CDR2 FQGNSA. V was clipped by 4 bases and J by 2 bases, with 15 bases between them. The CDR3 runs to 15 residues. In DNA, the CDR3 is TGTGCCAGCAGCTCTCGGGCATCAGGGACCTACGAGCAGTACTTC. This sequence encodes CASSSRASGTYEQYF.

This chain uses TRBV19 with TRBJ2-7, with 10 positions matching TRBD1. CDR3 size: 15 residues. Per germline, CDR1 LNHDA and CDR2 SQIVND (reference sequence). J gave up 6 bases and V 5 bases, and 10 bases lay outside the gene matches. The CDR3 DNA reads TGTGCCAGTAGTCCCCACGGGACAGGGGATGGCGAGCAGTACTTC. Residues: CASSPHGTGDGEQYF.

The V call is TRBV9, the J call TRBJ2-7, with a possible D match to TRBD2 (6 bases). The V gene's germline CDR1 is SGDLS and CDR2 YYNGEE. This CDR3 spans 14 amino acids. The V and J ends lost 4 bases and 6 bases respectively, with 17 bases between them. The CDR3 region has the DNA TGTGCCAGCAGCCCCTGGGGGGTCTCCGGCGAGCAGTACTTC. Protein product: CASSPWGVSGEQYF.

The chain joins TRBV6-5 to TRBJ1-3; D is unclear. The CDR3 runs 14 residues. V dropped 7 bases and J dropped 4 bases, with 14 bases sitting between them. CDR1 and CDR2 (germline): MNHEY, SVGAGI. CDR3 DNA: TGTGCCAGCAAGGTCAGCAACTCCGGAAACACCATATATTTT. This codes for CASKVSNSGNTIYF.

As for this clonotype: An end of the junction differs from the germline gene, which may be a read error. The J gene is TRBJ1-1, the V gene TRBV5-1; 8 nucleotides align to TRBD1. There are 14 residues in the CDR3. Germline loops: CDR1 SGHRS, CDR2 YFSETQ. As DNA, the CDR3 is TGTGCCAGCAGTCTAGGGACAGGGAACACTGAAGCTTTCTTT. Protein: CASSLGTGNTEAFF.

The rearrangement uses TRBV7-9 and TRBJ2-7; D is unclear. The CDR3 length is 12 residues. Germline V gene lookup returns CDR1 SEHNR and CDR2 FQNEAQ (reference sequence). V lost 1 base and J 9 bases, leaving 10 bases between the germline ends. The DNA for the CDR3 is TGTGCCAGCAGCTTAGGCCCAAGTGGGCAGTACTTC. Amino acids: CASSLGPSGQYF.

CDR3 bases: TGCGCCAGCAGCCCAAAGGGCTACACTGAAGCTTTCTTT. Its protein is CASSPKGYTEAFF. The rearrangement joins TRBV4-1 to TRBJ1-1; D not certain. V was pared by 4 bases and J by 3 bases, with 9 bases between. Germline-derived CDR1 and CDR2 are MGHRA and YSYEKL. The CDR3 is made up of 13 amino acids.

J is TRBJ2-2 and V is TRBV6-5; 11 positions agree with TRBD1. CDR1 and CDR2 (germline): MNHEY, SVGAGI. The V segment lost 6 bases and the J segment 6 bases; nucleotides outside the gene matches: 0. The CDR3 is 13 residues long. CDR3 in amino acids: CASRDRGPGELFF. For the CDR3, the DNA is TGTGCCAGCAGGGACAGGGGGCCCGGGGAGCTGTTTTTT.

This rearrangement joins TRBV7-9 to TRBJ2-1; the D is unclear. The V end was cut by 0 bases, the J end by 11 bases, with 8 bases between. CDR1 and CDR2 from the germline V gene are SEHNR and FQNEAQ (reference sequence). The length of the CDR3 is 12 residues. The CDR3 nucleotides are TGTGCCAGCAGCTTAGCAGACTCCCAGCAGTTCTTC. Amino acids: CASSLADSQQFF.

V and J are TRBV10-3 and TRBJ2-5; 7 bases are a match to TRBD1. This CDR3 is 15 amino acids long. The J segment lost 9 bases and the V segment lost 3 bases, leaving 13 bases of the junction unmatched. The germline V gene encodes CDR1 ENHRY and CDR2 SYGVKD. In DNA, the CDR3 is TGTGCCATCAGTGAATACCGGGACGACAGGGTGTCCCAGTACTTC. Translated, it gives CAISEYRDDRVSQYF.

This clonotype turned up a few times. The CDR3 reads CASSLAYGRELAYEQYF. CDR3 nucleotides: TGTGCCAGCAGCTTAGCGTACGGGCGGGAATTAGCCTACGAGCAGTACTTC. This chain joins TRBV7-2 and TRBJ2-7; D perhaps matches TRBD2 (6 bases). CDR3 size: 17 residues. CDR1 and CDR2 from the germline V gene are SGHTA and FQGNSA. V lost 0 bases and J 2 bases, leaving 17 bases between the germline ends.

CDR3 DNA sequence: TGTGCCAGCAGTTCCACCGTAGATACGCAGTATTTT. Translating gives CASSSTVDTQYF. The chain uses TRBV6-6 and TRBJ2-3, with D hard to call. There are 12 residues in the CDR3. CDR1 and CDR2 from the germline V gene are MNHNY and SVGAGI (reference sequence). With 4 bases removed from V and 5 bases from J, the gap between germline ends came to 7 bases.

This chain joins TRBV7-8 and TRBJ2-3; tentative D call: TRBD2 (6 bases). CDR1 SGHVS and CDR2 FQNEAQ come from the germline V gene. V was shortened by 0 bases and J by 11 bases, with 15 bases between the two germline ends. CDR3 length: 14 residues. The CDR3 DNA follows: TGTGCCAGCAGCTTAGCGCGCGGGGACCGAGAGCAGTATTTT. Amino acids: CASSLARGDREQYF.

The chain uses TRBV25-1 and TRBJ2-5; D gene ambiguous. CDR1 and CDR2 from the germline V gene are MGHDK and SYGVNS. The V and J ends lost 7 bases and 5 bases respectively, with 14 bases between them. This CDR3 is 13 amino acids long. DNA for the CDR3: TGTGCCAGCACTACCGCCCTGGAGGAGACCCAGTACTTC. Translating it yields CASTTALEETQYF.

This chain links TRBV15 with TRBJ2-7; the match to TRBD1 covers 7 bases. The CDR3 extends over 14 amino acids. J was trimmed by 1 base and V by 1 base; bases with no gene match: 1. Germline CDR1 reads LNHNV; CDR2 reads YYDKDF (reference sequence). The CDR3 sequence is CATSRGQGSYEQYF. The CDR3 coding sequence is TGTGCCACCAGCAGAGGACAGGGATCCTACGAGCAGTACTTC. The variable domain in full, with the rest retrieved from reference TRBV15 and TRBJ2-7, is DAMVIQNPRYQVTQFGKPVTLSCSQTLNHNVMYWYQQKSSQAPKLLFHYYDKDFNNEADTPDNFQSRRPNTSFCFLDIRSPGLGDTAMYLCATSRGQGSYEQYFGPGTRLTVT.

This chain links TRBV19 with TRBJ1-2; possibly TRBD1 for D (6 bases). The CDR3 contains 11 residues. CDR1 LNHDA and CDR2 SQIVND come from the germline V gene (reference sequence). Trimming removed 4 bases at V and 11 bases at J, with 11 bases between. The CDR3 is CASSTYREYTF. The DNA for the CDR3 is TGTGCCAGTAGTACGTACAGGGAGTACACCTTC.

V usage is TRBV29-1 and J usage is TRBJ1-2, with a tentative D call TRBD1 (5 bases). Germline-derived CDR1 and CDR2 are SQVTM and ANQGSEA. V was clipped by 7 bases and J by 3 bases, with 18 bases between them. The CDR3 is 14 amino acids. The CDR3 loop is CSAFDGAPDYGYTF. DNA for the CDR3: TGCAGCGCCTTCGACGGGGCCCCGGACTATGGCTACACCTTC.

The chain combines TRBV13 with TRBJ2-7; D gene uncertain. The CDR3 has 15 residues. Trimming took off 2 bases at V and 1 base at J, with 12 bases between the two ends. Germline V gene lookup returns CDR1 PRHDT and CDR2 FYEKMQ (reference sequence). CDR3 bases: TGTGCCAGCAGCTTAATGTTGGCCAGTTCCTACGAGCAGTACTTC. Its protein product is CASSLMLASSYEQYF.

DNA for the CDR3: TGTGCCAGTAGTATGGGGGAGCAGTTCTTC. This translates into CASSMGEQFF. The chain has TRBV19 and TRBJ2-1; D unresolved. This CDR3 contains 10 residues. V was pared by 3 bases and J by 10 bases, with 4 bases between. CDR1 LNHDA and CDR2 SQIVND come from the germline V gene (reference sequence).

The gene calls are TRBV6-9 and TRBJ2-2, with 9 positions matching TRBD1. The length of the CDR3 is 17 residues. Germline CDR1 reads MNHGY; CDR2 reads SVAAGI. With V trimmed by 5 bases and J by 3 bases, 10 bases remained unmatched. This CDR3 reads CASSQSRDRADTGELFF. CDR3 in DNA: TGTGCCAGCAGTCAATCCCGGGACAGGGCGGACACCGGGGAGCTGTTTTTT.

The V and J genes are TRBV7-9 and TRBJ1-2, with TRBD1 as a possible D gene (5 bases). This CDR3 spans 15 amino acids. From germline, CDR1 is SEHNR and CDR2 FQNEAQ (reference sequence). With 4 bases removed from V and 3 bases from J, the gap between germline ends came to 15 bases. CDR3 sequence (DNA): TGTGCCAGCAGCTCGCCGGGGGACTTCGACTATGGCTACACCTTC. Translation: CASSSPGDFDYGYTF.

The V gene is TRBV7-8, the J gene TRBJ1-3; D unclear. The length of the CDR3 is 16 residues. Trimming took 1 base from V and 0 from J, leaving 10 bases between them. Germline loops: CDR1 SGHVS, CDR2 FQNEAQ. CDR3 bases: TGTGCCAGCAGCTTAGTTAGGAGCAGCTCTGGAAACACCATATATTTT. This codes for CASSLVRSSSGNTIYF.

CDR3 amino acids: CASSLQTGDFGETQYF. The CDR3 DNA is TGTGCCAGCAGCTTACAGACGGGCGATTTCGGAGAGACCCAGTACTTC. This chain joins TRBV7-9 and TRBJ2-5; D call uncertain. Between the trimmed V and J ends, which lost 2 bases and 4 bases, there was a span of 17 bases. The CDR3 runs 16 residues. CDR1 is SEHNR and CDR2 is FQNEAQ in the germline V gene (reference sequence).

The V and J genes are TRBV4-1 and TRBJ1-2; D ambiguous. This CDR3 region has 16 residues. Germline V lookup: CDR1 MGHRA, CDR2 YSYEKL. The V end lost 1 base, the J end lost 3 bases, and 15 bases lay between the germline ends. For the CDR3, the DNA is TGCGCCAGCAGCCAAGGCCTTCCCGTCCGAGACTATGGCTACACCTTC. As protein: CASSQGLPVRDYGYTF.

The chain recombines TRBV6-1 with TRBJ2-5; 9 bases map to TRBD2. The CDR3 consists of 13 residues. Germline CDR1 MNHNS, CDR2 SASEGT. V trimming: 6 bases; J trimming: 5 bases; junction bases outside the gene matches: 4. The CDR3 loop is CASSLAGGETQYF. The CDR3 bases are TGTGCCAGCAGCCTGGCGGGAGGGGAGACCCAGTACTTC.

V and J are TRBV30 and TRBJ1-2; D is possibly TRBD1 (5 bases). Trimming shortened V by 0 bases and J by 4 bases, and 9 bases separated the two germline ends. Germline V gene data show CDR1 as GTSNPN and CDR2 as SVGIG (reference sequence). The CDR3 has 13 amino acids. DNA for the CDR3: TGTGCCTGGAGTGTCAGGGTTTCCTATGGCTACACCTTC. Encoded protein: CAWSVRVSYGYTF.

This chain connects TRBV27 to TRBJ2-5; a possible D gene is TRBD1 (5 bases). In germline, CDR1 is MNHEY, CDR2 SMNVEV (reference sequence). Trimming stripped 6 bases from V and 6 bases from J, with 14 bases between. The CDR3 is 13 residues long. The CDR3 DNA is TGTGCCAGCAGCTGGGGCCCCCCCCAGACCCAGTACTTC. Amino acids: CASSWGPPQTQYF.

This sequence joins TRBV12-3 or TRBV12-4 and TRBJ1-2; D is ambiguous. V lost 4 bases to trimming and J lost 4 bases, with 10 bases between them. The length of the CDR3 is 13 residues. CDR3: CASSSRSSYGYTF. The CDR3 region has the DNA TGTGCCAGCAGTTCCCGGTCGAGCTATGGCTACACCTTC.

This clonotype was found once. The chain links TRBV5-1 to TRBJ1-1, with no clear D. The CDR3 extends over 15 amino acids. The V gene's germline CDR1 is SGHRS and CDR2 YFSETQ. Trimming cost V 0 bases and J 3 bases, with 12 bases left between them. This CDR3 is CASSLEVEGYTEAFF. DNA for the CDR3: TGCGCCAGCAGCTTGGAGGTAGAAGGGTACACTGAAGCTTTCTTT. The whole variable domain, filled in from reference TRBV5-1 and TRBJ1-1, reads KAGVTQTPRYLIKTRGQQVTLSCSPISGHRSVSWYQQTPGQGLQFLFEYFSETQRNKGNFPGRFSGRQFSNSRSEMNVSTLELGDSALYLCASSLEVEGYTEAFFGQGTRLTVV.

This clonotype was picked up one time. DNA of the CDR3: TGCAGTGCTAGAGATTGTGAGCGGGAGATTTGCGAGCAGTACGTC. Translation gives CSARDCEREICEQYV. The V and J genes are TRBV20-1 and TRBJ2-7; TRBD2 matches 8 bases. Germline V gives CDR1 DFQATT, CDR2 SNEGSKA (reference sequence). This CDR3 is 15 amino acids long. After removal of 0 bases from V and 6 bases from J, the junction contained 10 bases not matched to a gene.